The text below deals with one T cell receptor beta chain. The sample originates from a study of preoperative IRX-2 immunotherapy in early breast cancer. As for treatment: preoperative locoregional IRX-2 cytokine immunotherapy. Preoperative locoregional IRX-2 cytokine immunotherapy was tested in the phase Ib source study. TCRdb keeps only in-frame clones here, not all; method: immunoSEQ multiplex PCR. The sample carries 39,000 or so clones, 70% to 85% recorded once. The sample was tumor tissue, taken after IRX-2 immunotherapy. This receptor was obtained from a human donor with breast cancer.

The CDR3 here is CASRDSVRYGYTF. The CDR3 DNA sequence: TGTGCCAGCAGGGACAGCGTTAGGTATGGCTACACCTTC. The chain recombines TRBV6-4 with TRBJ1-2, with D possibly being TRBD1 (6 bases). The CDR3 contains 13 residues. In germline, CDR1 is MRHNA, CDR2 SNTAGT. The V end lost 6 bases, the J end lost 5 bases, and 13 bases lay between the germline ends.